The clone carrying this T cell receptor beta chain has at least ten counts. These data originate in a study of T cells of healthy individuals. TCRdb reprocessed the 5' RACE reads via MiXCR and lists one record per CDR3 protein. This table holds about 57,000 distinct CDR3 sequences, roughly 16% found once. V gave up 5 bases and J gave up 7 bases, with 15 bases separating them. The CDR3 is made up of 13 amino acids. Germline V gene lookup returns CDR1 SQVTM and CDR2 ANQGSEA. The V gene is TRBV29-1, the J gene TRBJ2-1; D may be TRBD2 (6 bases). The source of this sequence is a human donor in good health. As DNA, the CDR3 is TGCAGCGTTAAGGAGGGCCCGGGGAATGAGCAGTTCTTC. It specifies CSVKEGPGNEQFF.